The 26 T cell receptor beta chains presented below share a single source sample, sequenced in a study of spatial heterogeneity in lung cancer. Study observations and caveats: Tracking of tumor mutation counts was seen in expanded intratumoral alpha and beta TCR counts.

The time point was: sample taken at primary tumor resection. TCRdb reanalysed the 5' RACE reads using MiXCR and keeps one entry per CDR3 protein. Of about 17,000 distinct CDR3 sequences listed, 5% to 8% are singletons. Their recognized antigens are unknown. The sequencing used lung tumor tissue, collected at surgery. The receptors shown here come from a male donor with early-stage non-small cell lung cancer.

This clonotype was seen ten or more times. As an off-target read in a library built for alpha chains, this beta chain has a frequency of little significance. This chain uses TRBV28 with TRBJ2-3, with 9 bases fitting TRBD2. CDR1 is MDHEN and CDR2 is SYDVKM in the germline V gene. The CDR3 has 13 amino acids. Trimming at V came to 4 bases and at J to 8 bases, leaving 4 bases not matched to a gene. The chain's CDR3 is CASSSPSGVTQYF. Written as DNA, the CDR3 is TGTGCCAGCAGTTCGCCTAGCGGGGTTACGCAGTATTTT.

This clonotype was counted many times. Found in a library prepared for alpha chains, this beta chain is an off-target read, and its abundance has little meaning. V usage is TRBV6-2 or TRBV6-3 and J usage is TRBJ2-7; 7 bases are shared with TRBD1. The V gene end was trimmed by 6 bases and the J gene end by 4 bases; junction bases not matched to a gene: 3. The CDR3 extends over 12 amino acids. Germline V gene lookup returns CDR1 MNHEY and CDR2 SVGEGT. The chain's CDR3 is CASRETGYEQYF. CDR3 sequence (DNA): TGTGCCAGCAGAGAGACAGGGTACGAGCAGTACTTC.

This clonotype has a count of ten or more. This beta chain appears as a stray read in a library generated for alpha chains; its size is not informative. This chain links TRBV29-1 with TRBJ2-3; tentative D call: TRBD2 (7 bases). The CDR3 is 15 residues long. V was shortened by 2 bases and J by 1 base, with 13 bases between the two germline ends. Germline V gives CDR1 SQVTM, CDR2 ANQGSEA. DNA of the CDR3: TGCAGCGTTGAACAGGGAGGGGGGGGCACAGATACGCAGTATTTT. Its protein product is CSVEQGGGGTDTQYF.

This clonotype has a count of ten or more. In a library made to pick up alpha chains, this beta chain is a stray read with a size that means little. The CDR3 DNA reads TGTGCCAGCACTGCCCTTAGTACAGATACGCAGTATTTT. It specifies CASTALSTDTQYF. The rearrangement uses TRBV27 and TRBJ2-3; D gene uncertain. Deletions cut 7 bases from V and 3 bases from J, with 11 bases between. Germline CDR1 MNHEY, CDR2 SMNVEV (reference sequence). This CDR3 contains 13 residues.

This clonotype was detected ten times or more. This beta chain is an off-target read within a library intended for alpha chains, so its frequency means little. This rearrangement joins TRBV29-1 to TRBJ2-5, with D hard to call. The germline V and J ends were trimmed by 4 bases and 4 bases, with 10 bases remaining between them. This CDR3 has 12 amino acids. Germline CDR1 reads SQVTM; CDR2 reads ANQGSEA. CDR3 region: CSVGHPPETQYF. CDR3 nucleotides: TGCAGCGTTGGACATCCCCCAGAGACCCAGTACTTC.

At least ten counts were recorded for this clonotype. This beta chain turned up in a library designed for alpha chains; as an off-target read, its abundance says little. The J gene is TRBJ2-3, the V gene TRBV3-1; the D gene is possibly TRBD2 (6 bases). The CDR3 has 16 residues. In germline, CDR1 is LGHDT, CDR2 YNNKEL (reference sequence). V shed 1 base and J shed 5 bases, with 16 bases lying between them. CDR3 sequence: CASSQARDSLRDTQYF. The CDR3 nucleotides are TGTGCCAGCAGCCAAGCGAGGGACTCTCTTAGAGATACGCAGTATTTT.

This clonotype was seen repeatedly, ten times or more. This beta chain slipped into a library made for alpha chains as a stray read, so its size is not meaningful. The gene calls are TRBV20-1 and TRBJ2-3; TRBD1 agrees at 7 bases. This CDR3 contains 16 residues. The V and J ends lost 5 bases and 5 bases, in that order; junction bases with no gene match: 16. CDR1 is DFQATT and CDR2 is SNEGSKA in the germline V gene (reference sequence). Here the CDR3 reads CSALDRMGRTLDTQYF. The CDR3 DNA sequence: TGCAGTGCTTTGGACAGGATGGGACGGACACTAGATACGCAGTATTTT.

This clonotype was seen many times. Since the library was made to target alpha chains, this beta chain is a stray read and its abundance is not meaningful. The chain has TRBV5-4 and TRBJ2-7, with D perhaps matching TRBD2 (6 bases). V lost 4 bases and J 5 bases, leaving 16 bases between the germline ends. The CDR3 contains 14 residues. From germline, CDR1 is SGHNT and CDR2 YYREEE (reference sequence). The CDR3 coding sequence is TGTGCCAGCAGCCCCTCCCCCGGGGAGGACGAGCAGTACTTC. Its translation is CASSPSPGEDEQYF.

This clonotype is termed medium-sized. A library prepared for alpha chains yielded this beta chain as an off-target read; its size is of little meaning. The rearrangement uses TRBV20-1 and TRBJ1-1; D not resolved. V shed 6 bases and J shed 7 bases, with 15 bases lying between them. Germline CDR1 reads DFQATT; CDR2 reads SNEGSKA (reference sequence). The CDR3 is 12 amino acids. In nucleotides, the CDR3 is TGCAGTGCCTCCTTCCGGCCTAGTGAAGCTTTCTTT. This sequence encodes CSASFRPSEAFF.

Ten or more counts support this clonotype. The library was prepared for alpha chains; this beta chain is a stray read, so its frequency means little. The chain links TRBV10-2 to TRBJ1-2; 7 bases agree with TRBD1. Germline V CDR1 and CDR2: WSHSY, SAAADI. V lost 6 bases and J lost 1; bases outside the gene matches: 5. The CDR3 runs 14 residues. This chain's CDR3 is CASRAGQLNYGYTF. CDR3 nucleotide sequence: TGCGCCAGCAGGGCGGGACAGCTTAACTATGGCTACACCTTC.

This clonotype has a count of ten or more. A library prepared for alpha chains yielded this beta chain as an off-target read; its size is of little meaning. DNA of the CDR3: TGCGCCAGCAGCCCCACCGGGACTCACAATGAGCAGTTCTTC. It specifies CASSPTGTHNEQFF. The rearrangement joins TRBV5-1 to TRBJ2-1; D is possibly TRBD2 (6 bases). Germline lookup yields CDR1 SGHRS and CDR2 YFSETQ. V was clipped by 4 bases and J by 5 bases, with 13 bases between them. CDR3 length equals 14 residues.

This clonotype was observed at least ten times. Since the library was made to target alpha chains, this beta chain is a stray read and its abundance is not meaningful. The rearrangement links TRBV28 to TRBJ2-3; D may match TRBD1 or TRBD2 (5 bases each). Germline CDR1 is MDHEN and CDR2 is SYDVKM. Trimming took 10 bases from V and 1 from J, leaving 15 bases between them. This CDR3 has 14 amino acids. The CDR3 DNA reads as TGTGCCACCGTCCCCGGGACCGGCACAGATACGCAGTATTTT. This sequence encodes CATVPGTGTDTQYF.

This clonotype was detected only a few times. The library was designed around alpha chains, so this beta chain is a stray read whose abundance carries little weight. The gene calls are TRBV12-3 or TRBV12-4 and TRBJ2-1; D unclear. The CDR3 totals 13 residues. V gave up 4 bases and J gave up 7 bases, with 11 bases separating them. DNA for the CDR3: TGTGCCAGCAGTTCTGCCCTAGGGAATGAGCAGTTCTTC. Its translation is CASSSALGNEQFF.

Turning to this clonotype: The size of this beta chain means little, since it is a stray read in a library made for alpha chains. The rearrangement uses TRBV6-5 and TRBJ2-7; the match to TRBD1 covers 8 bases. Germline-derived CDR1 and CDR2 are MNHEY and SVGAGI. This CDR3 is 12 amino acids long. V was clipped by 6 bases and J by 4 bases; unmatched bases: 2. The CDR3 bases are TGTGCCAGCAGGGACAGGGCTTACGAGCAGTACTTC. It translates to CASRDRAYEQYF.

The table lists this clonotype with many counts. As an off-target read in a library built for alpha chains, this beta chain has a frequency of little significance. This chain's CDR3 is CSVDRSSFYNEQFF. The CDR3 bases are TGCAGCGTTGACCGGAGCTCCTTTTACAATGAGCAGTTCTTC. The V gene is TRBV29-1, the J gene TRBJ2-1; the D is unclear. The CDR3 is made up of 14 amino acids. Germline assignment: CDR1 SQVTM and CDR2 ANQGSEA. V was pared by 3 bases and J by 4 bases, with 13 bases between.

The table lists this clonotype with a few counts. Since the library was made to target alpha chains, this beta chain is a stray read and its abundance is not meaningful. The gene calls are TRBV4-1 and TRBJ2-2; 14 nucleotides match TRBD2. This CDR3 has 20 amino acids. Germline V lookup: CDR1 MGHRA, CDR2 YSYEKL. J was trimmed by 4 bases and V by 2 bases; bases with no gene match: 12. The CDR3 DNA reads as TGCGCCAGCAGCCAATTCCCCGGGGGACTAGCGGGAGTTGGCACCGGGGAGCTGTTTTTT. It specifies CASSQFPGGLAGVGTGELFF.

This clonotype was seen ten or more times. This beta chain represents an off-target read in a library built for alpha chains; its size is of limited meaning. The genes are TRBV11-2 and TRBJ2-1, with 8 bases lining up with TRBD2. From germline, CDR1 is SGHAT and CDR2 FQNNGV. The CDR3 extends over 16 amino acids. V dropped 2 bases and J dropped 4; count of bases not matched to a gene: 7. CDR3 in amino acids: CASSLMSSGTYNEQFF. The CDR3 DNA follows: TGTGCCAGCAGCTTAATGAGTAGCGGGACGTACAATGAGCAGTTCTTC.

This clonotype was found many times. This beta chain came through as a stray read in a library set up for alpha chains, and its size says little. V usage is TRBV20-1 and J usage is TRBJ1-2, with 8 bases matching TRBD1. The length of the CDR3 is 14 residues. V was clipped by 2 bases and J by 2 bases; unmatched bases: 4. Per the germline V gene, CDR1 is DFQATT and CDR2 is SNEGSKA (reference sequence). The CDR3 sequence: CSARPTGVNYGYTF. The CDR3 coding sequence is TGCAGTGCTAGACCGACAGGGGTCAACTATGGCTACACCTTC.

This clonotype appeared many times. This beta chain slipped into a library made for alpha chains as a stray read, so its size is not meaningful. The chain recombines TRBV6-6 with TRBJ1-6, with 8 bases aligning to TRBD1. CDR1 is MNHNY, CDR2 SVGAGI, per germline (reference sequence). CDR3 length: 14 residues. Losses at the gene ends were 5 bases for V and 10 bases for J; bases not matched to a gene: 7. The DNA of the CDR3 is TGTGCCAGCAGTCTTCAGGGGGCGGACTCACCCCTCCACTTT. It specifies CASSLQGADSPLHF.

This clonotype was found many times. The library was built for alpha chains, so this beta chain is an off-target read and its size means little. The J gene is TRBJ2-3, the V gene TRBV27; no clear D. CDR1 is MNHEY, CDR2 SMNVEV, per germline (reference sequence). This CDR3 spans 11 amino acids. V lost 4 bases and J 5 bases, leaving 4 bases between the germline ends. The CDR3 nucleotides read TGTGCCAGCAGTTCTGGAGATACGCAGTATTTT. Its translation: CASSSGDTQYF.

This clonotype was observed many times. This beta chain is a stray sequence in a library constructed for alpha chains; its clone size is not meaningful. The rearrangement joins TRBV6-2 or TRBV6-3 to TRBJ2-1; 7 positions match TRBD1. Germline trimming cut 2 bases from V and 3 bases from J; bases unmatched to any gene: 1. Germline CDR1 MNHEY, CDR2 SVGEGT. The CDR3 extends over 14 amino acids. The CDR3 coding sequence is TGTGCCAGCAGTTACCGGGACAGCTACAATGAGCAGTTCTTC. Amino acid sequence: CASSYRDSYNEQFF.

This clonotype came up many times. This beta chain is a stray sequence in a library constructed for alpha chains; its clone size is not meaningful. The chain employs TRBV6-5 and TRBJ2-6; D unclear. This CDR3 spans 16 amino acids. Trimming left V 2 bases short and J 1 base short, with 9 bases between. Germline V gene data show CDR1 as MNHEY and CDR2 as SVGAGI. The CDR3 is CASSYNPSSGANVLTF. In DNA form, the CDR3 reads TGTGCCAGCAGTTACAACCCCTCGTCTGGGGCCAACGTCCTGACTTTC.

This clonotype was found a few times. The library was built for alpha chains, so this beta chain is an off-target read and its size means little. The chain is built from TRBV11-2 and TRBJ2-5; D perhaps matches TRBD2 (6 bases). This CDR3 region has 15 residues. Trimming took off 8 bases at V and 6 bases at J, with 22 bases between the two ends. From germline, CDR1 is SGHAT and CDR2 FQNNGV. Here the CDR3 reads CASSLETGGRKTQYF. Written as DNA, the CDR3 is TGTGCCAGCTCCTTAGAGACTGGGGGGAGGAAGACCCAGTACTTC.

At least ten counts were recorded for this clonotype. Since the library was made to target alpha chains, this beta chain is a stray read and its abundance is not meaningful. The chain joins TRBV20-1 to TRBJ1-5; perhaps TRBD1 as D (5 bases). The ends were cut back, 4 bases at V and 5 bases at J, with 15 bases in the middle. CDR3 length: 14 residues. Germline CDR1 reads DFQATT; CDR2 reads SNEGSKA (reference sequence). The DNA of the CDR3 is TGCAGTGCTAAACACACCCCGGGGGATCAGCCCCAGCATTTT. Protein: CSAKHTPGDQPQHF.

Comment on this clonotype: The size of this beta chain means little, since it is a stray read in a library made for alpha chains. The chain recombines TRBV20-1 with TRBJ2-3, with 14 bases that match TRBD2. Looked up from germline, CDR1 is DFQATT and CDR2 is SNEGSKA (reference sequence). The junction had 9 bases not matched to a gene; V was cut back by 2 bases and J by 5 bases. CDR3 length: 17 residues. CDR3 in amino acids: CSARSVTSGRAIDTQYF. The CDR3 nucleotides read TGCAGTGCTAGATCCGTGACTAGCGGGAGGGCCATAGATACGCAGTATTTT.

This clonotype was detected many times. This beta chain was picked up by a library intended for alpha chains and is off target, so its count carries little meaning. The rearrangement joins TRBV20-1 to TRBJ2-3; TRBD2 agrees at 11 bases. CDR3 size: 17 residues. With V trimmed by 0 bases and J by 2 bases, 7 bases remained unmatched. Germline V gene lookup returns CDR1 DFQATT and CDR2 SNEGSKA (reference sequence). The CDR3 DNA follows: TGCAGTGCTAGAGATCTGACTAGCGGGGATCCCACAGATACGCAGTATTTT. Its translation: CSARDLTSGDPTDTQYF.